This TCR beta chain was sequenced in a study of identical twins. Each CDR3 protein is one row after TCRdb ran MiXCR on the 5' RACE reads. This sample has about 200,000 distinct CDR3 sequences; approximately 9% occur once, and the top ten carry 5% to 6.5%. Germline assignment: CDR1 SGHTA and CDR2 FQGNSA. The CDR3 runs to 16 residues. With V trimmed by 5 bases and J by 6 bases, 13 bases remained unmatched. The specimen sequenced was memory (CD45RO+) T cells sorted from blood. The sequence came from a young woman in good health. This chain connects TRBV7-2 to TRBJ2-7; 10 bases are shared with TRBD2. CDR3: CASSPRTSGGLIEQYF. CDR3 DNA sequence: TGTGCCAGCAGCCCTCGGACTAGCGGAGGTCTGATCGAGCAGTACTTC.